This TCR beta chain emerged from a study of cytomegalovirus exposure and HLA in healthy donors. Study conclusions and caveats: TCR beta V segments were, for the most part, productive about 87% or about 30% of the time in an earlier analysis. Among the sequence variants, a highly shared cluster was likely an artifact of sequencing.

This clone was observed a handful of times. Its specificity is not known. These donors counted as nominally healthy when sampled, but unrecorded immune exposures were likely. In the PCR, 60 Vbeta and 13 Jbeta primers were used. Clones were sequenced by immunoSEQ multiplex PCR, and TCRdb holds only the in-frame ones, with some missing. The table includes 110,000 to 150,000 clones, less than 10% detected once. Trimming at V came to 5 bases and at J to 1 base, leaving 9 bases not matched to a gene. CDR3 length equals 18 residues. Germline V gene data show CDR1 as SEHNR and CDR2 as FQNEAQ (reference sequence).

The TCR comes from a male donor in good health and CMV-seronegative. The material sequenced was PBMCs. The chain joins TRBV7-9 to TRBJ2-6; 9 bases match TRBD1. The CDR3 is CASSRGQGSWSGANVLTF. As DNA, the CDR3 is TGTGCCAGCAGCCGGGGACAGGGCTCTTGGTCTGGGGCCAACGTCCTGACTTTC.